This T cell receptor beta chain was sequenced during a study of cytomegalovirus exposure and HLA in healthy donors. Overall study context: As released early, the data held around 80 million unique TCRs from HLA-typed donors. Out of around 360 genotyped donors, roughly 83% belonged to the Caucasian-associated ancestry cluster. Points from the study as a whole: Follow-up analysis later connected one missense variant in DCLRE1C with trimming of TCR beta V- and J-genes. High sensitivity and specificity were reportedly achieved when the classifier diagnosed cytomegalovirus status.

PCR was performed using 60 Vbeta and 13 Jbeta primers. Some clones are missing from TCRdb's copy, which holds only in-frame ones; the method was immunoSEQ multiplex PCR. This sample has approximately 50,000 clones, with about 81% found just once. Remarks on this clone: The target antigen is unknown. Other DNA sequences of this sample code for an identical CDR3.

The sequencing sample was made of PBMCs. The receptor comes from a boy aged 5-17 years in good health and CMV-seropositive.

The CDR3 region has the DNA TGTGCCAGCAGCTTGTACCCGGGACAGGGGGCCGAGACCCAGTACTTC. Encoded protein: CASSLYPGQGAETQYF. The J gene is TRBJ2-5, the V gene TRBV7-6, with 12 bases lining up with TRBD1. Trimming cost V 3 bases and J 5 bases; bases outside gene matches: 7. Germline V gene data show CDR1 as SGHVS and CDR2 as FNYEAQ. The CDR3 extends over 16 amino acids.